The rows below give T cell receptor beta chains drawn from one sample of a study of blood T cells in healthy people across ages. Each CDR3 protein gets one entry after TCRdb re-called the 5' RACE reads with MiXCR. The data contain about 570,000 distinct CDR3 sequences, 25% to 35% of them singletons. Separately, the same data were catalogued under a study of T cells of mothers and their children.

Sequences were obtained from blood. These receptors were obtained from a boy aged 2-9 years in good health. Both conserved end residues are part of each CDR3. D genes are given only for firm matches. Clone size is given for some rows only: seen once, a few or many times, or a class if the clone is expanded.

clone size	V gene	J gene	CDR3 length	D gene	CDR3 DNA	CDR3 protein
.	TRBV12-3/TRBV12-4	TRBJ2-2	15	.	TGTGCCAGCAGCATAAGACAGGCGAACACCGGGGAGCTGTTTTTT	CASSIRQANTGELFF
.	TRBV7-9	TRBJ2-7	14	TRBD2	TGTGCCAGCAGCGCGGGGGGGAGCTCCTACGAGCAGTACTTC	CASSAGGSSYEQYF
few	TRBV10-2	TRBJ2-5	15	.	TGCGCCAGCAGTGAGACTGGACACCCCCAAGAGACCCAGTACTTC	CASSETGHPQETQYF
many	TRBV12-3/TRBV12-4	TRBJ2-6	15	.	TGTGCCAGCAGTTTTGACATCTCTGGGGCCAACGTCCTGACTTTC	CASSFDISGANVLTF
once	TRBV20-1	TRBJ2-5	13	.	TGCAGTGCTAGGGGAGACATTGTCGAGACCCAGTACTTC	CSARGDIVETQYF
few	TRBV9	TRBJ2-2	13	TRBD2	TGTGCCAGCGGGGGGGACAACACCGGGGAGCTGTTTTTT	CASGGDNTGELFF
.	TRBV12-3/TRBV12-4	TRBJ2-5	15	TRBD2	TGTGCCAGCAGCACCCCGACTAGCGGAGGAGAGACCCAGTACTTC	CASSTPTSGGETQYF
.	TRBV5-1	TRBJ2-7	13	.	TGCGCCAGCAGCTTTACCAGGGAAAGCGAGCAGTACTTC	CASSFTRESEQYF
.	TRBV9	TRBJ2-5	16	.	TGTGCCAGCAGCGTAGGTTCCTCCGGACGGGGGGAGACCCAGTACTTC	CASSVGSSGRGETQYF
.	TRBV4-3	TRBJ2-7	13	.	TGCGCCAGCAGCCAAGCAGGGGGGGTCGAGCAGTACTTC	CASSQAGGVEQYF
.	TRBV10-3	TRBJ1-2	15	.	TGTGCTACCGGAATTTGGACGGATGAGAACTATGGCTACACCTTC	CATGIWTDENYGYTF
.	TRBV20-1	TRBJ2-3	18	TRBD2	TGCAGTGCTAGAGATCCCTTCCGAGGAGCGGGAGGAGGAGATACGCAGTATTTT	CSARDPFRGAGGGDTQYF
.	TRBV7-9	TRBJ1-2	14	.	TGTGCCAGCAGCGATCGACAGAATCCATATGGCTACACCTTC	CASSDRQNPYGYTF
.	TRBV28	TRBJ2-7	17	.	TGTGTCAGCAGTTTATCGTTCCGGGCCCCTCAGGCCTTCGAGCAGTACTTC	CVSSLSFRAPQAFEQYF
few	TRBV5-5	TRBJ2-1	16	.	TGTGCCAGCAGTCCTCAGGGGGGACTATCCTACAATGAGCAGTTCTTC	CASSPQGGLSYNEQFF
few	TRBV13	TRBJ2-1	15	.	TGTGCCAGCAGCCCCCGGGCCGGTCGGTACAATGAGCAGTTCTTC	CASSPRAGRYNEQFF
.	TRBV12-3/TRBV12-4	TRBJ1-4	14	.	TGTGCCAGCAGTCTCAGGGAGGCCAGTGAAAAACTGTTTTTT	CASSLREASEKLFF
once	TRBV4-3	TRBJ2-3	16	.	TGCGCCAGCAGCCAAAACCTCGGGAGTGGTACAGATACGCAGTATTTT	CASSQNLGSGTDTQYF
.	TRBV5-1	TRBJ1-2	14	TRBD1	TGCGCCAGCAGCTCGGACAACAGGGGAAATGGCTACACCTTC	CASSSDNRGNGYTF
.	TRBV29-1	TRBJ1-4	11	.	TGCAGCGTACGAAGCGGGGAAAAACTGTTTTTT	CSVRSGEKLFF
.	TRBV6-6	TRBJ1-4	14	.	TGTGCCAGCAGTTACGGGCAGGGAGGGGAAAAACTGTTTTTT	CASSYGQGGEKLFF
.	TRBV21-1	TRBJ2-7	17	.	TGTGCCAGCAGCAAAGGGTGGGGAGTCAAAACTGCCTACGAGCAGTACTTC	CASSKGWGVKTAYEQYF
.	TRBV29-1	TRBJ1-1	16	TRBD1	TGCAGCGTTGAAGACCCAGACAGGGGGCTTAACACTGAAGCTTTCTTT	CSVEDPDRGLNTEAFF
.	TRBV20-1	TRBJ2-3	16	.	TGCAGTGCTGGAGGGACAGCCGAGACTAGCACAGATACGCAGTATTTT	CSAGGTAETSTDTQYF
.	TRBV6-1	TRBJ1-6	14	TRBD1	TGTGCCAGCAGTGAGGGACAGGGGGCTTCACCCCTCCACTTT	CASSEGQGASPLHF
.	TRBV7-9	TRBJ2-1	16	TRBD2	TGTGCCAGCAGCTTCAGTACTAGCGGGGCCAAAAATGAGCAGTTCTTC	CASSFSTSGAKNEQFF
few	TRBV20-1	TRBJ1-3	15	.	TGCAGTGCTGAACCGAGAATGGGGGCGAGAAACACCATATATTTT	CSAEPRMGARNTIYF
once	TRBV4-3	TRBJ2-3	16	.	TGCGCCAGCAGCCAAGACGCTAGCTTCACCACAGATACGCAGTATTTT	CASSQDASFTTDTQYF
few	TRBV7-7	TRBJ2-7	15	TRBD2	TGTGCTAGCAGCCCCAAGCCGGGGGGGGCCTACGAGCAGTACTTC	CASSPKPGGAYEQYF
.	TRBV5-1	TRBJ2-3	14	.	TGCGCCAGCAGCTTGAGAGGGATGGCAGATACGCAGTATTTT	CASSLRGMADTQYF
.	TRBV5-1	TRBJ2-7	13	.	TGCGCCAGCAGCCCCGGGGGGCCCTACGAGCAGTACTTC	CASSPGGPYEQYF
few	TRBV7-2	TRBJ2-1	15	.	TGTGCCAGCAGCCGTGACCGGAGCCTTTACAATGAGCAGTTCTTC	CASSRDRSLYNEQFF
.	TRBV6-2/TRBV6-3	TRBJ2-5	18	TRBD1	TGTGCCAGCAGTTACTCTAATCCGGGACAGGGGGCTCGAGAGACCCAGTACTTC	CASSYSNPGQGARETQYF
few	TRBV19	TRBJ1-3	15	.	TGTGCCGGTAGTATAGTTTGGACAGAGAAAGACACCATATATTTT	CAGSIVWTEKDTIYF
.	TRBV6-1	TRBJ2-7	13	.	TGTGCCAGCAGTGAGTCGCGGAGGAGGGAGCAGTACTTC	CASSESRRREQYF
.	TRBV2	TRBJ2-3	14	.	TGTGCCACCCGTCCCCCTAAGGGGTCAGATACGCAGTATTTT	CATRPPKGSDTQYF
.	TRBV5-1	TRBJ1-4	13	TRBD1	TGCGCCAGCAGCTGGGACAGGAGAGAAAAACTGTTTTTT	CASSWDRREKLFF
once	TRBV30	TRBJ2-1	12	.	TGTGCCTGGAGTCCTGGGGTCGATGAGAAGTTCTTC	CAWSPGVDEKFF
once	TRBV6-5	TRBJ2-1	16	.	TGTGCCAGCAGTTACTCTCCCATGACCGAGTACAATGAGCAGTTCTTC	CASSYSPMTEYNEQFF
.	TRBV5-1	TRBJ1-1	14	TRBD1	TGCGCCAGCCAGCTCGGCACAACAGGGGCTGAAGCTTTCTTT	CASQLGTTGAEAFF
.	TRBV6-5	TRBJ2-3	15	TRBD2	TGTGCCAGCACCCCGCTTGCGGGGGGTAAAGATACGCAGTATTTT	CASTPLAGGKDTQYF
.	TRBV27	TRBJ1-5	13	.	TGTGCCAGCAGTCCAGGACGGTATCAGCCCCAGCATTTT	CASSPGRYQPQHF
many	TRBV5-1	TRBJ2-5	14	.	TGCGCCAGCAGCTTGGGGAGCGGGCGGGAGACCCAGTACTTC	CASSLGSGRETQYF
few	TRBV29-1	TRBJ2-1	13	TRBD1	TGCAGCGTTGAAACGGGACAGGAGAATGAGCAATTCTTC	CSVETGQENEQFF
.	TRBV29-1	TRBJ1-2	11	.	TGCAGCGTTATGGACAGCTATGGCTACACCTTC	CSVMDSYGYTF
few	TRBV24-1	TRBJ2-1	12	.	TGTGCCACCAGTGATTTTGAAAATGAGCAGTTCTTC	CATSDFENEQFF
few	TRBV7-9	TRBJ1-2	15	.	TGTGCCAGCAGCCCCACCGGGGGGGCTAACTATGGCTACACCTTC	CASSPTGGANYGYTF
.	TRBV20-1	TRBJ2-1	13	TRBD1	TGCAGTGCGAGAGGGACAGGATACAATGAGCAGTTCTTC	CSARGTGYNEQFF
few	TRBV6-5	TRBJ1-5	10	.	TGTGCCGCCGTGCGTCAGCCCCAGCATTTT	CAAVRQPQHF
.	TRBV20-1	TRBJ2-5	15	TRBD2	TGCAGTGCTAGAGAACTAGCGAGTTCACAAGAGACCCAGTACTTC	CSARELASSQETQYF
.	TRBV3-1	TRBJ2-7	17	TRBD2	TGTGCCAGCAGCCAAGGGACTAGCGGTATCCCCTTGGGCGAGCAGTACTTC	CASSQGTSGIPLGEQYF
.	TRBV7-6	TRBJ2-1	15	.	TGTGCCAGCAGCTTAAGCGGTAGCGCCTACAATGAGCAGTTCTTC	CASSLSGSAYNEQFF
.	TRBV5-4	TRBJ2-7	14	TRBD1	TGTGCCAGCAGCTCGCGGACAGGGAAGGGCGAGCAGTACTTC	CASSSRTGKGEQYF
.	TRBV20-1	TRBJ2-6	13	.	TGCAGTGCTAGAGATCGTGGGGCCAACGTCCTGACTTTC	CSARDRGANVLTF
.	TRBV12-3/TRBV12-4	TRBJ2-1	16	TRBD2	TGTGCCAGCAGTTTTGCTAGCGGGGGCTCCTACAATGAGCAGTTCTTC	CASSFASGGSYNEQFF
few	TRBV9	TRBJ1-2	15	.	TGTGCCAGCAGCGCGCAGGGCCTCGGGGGCTATGGCTACACCTTC	CASSAQGLGGYGYTF
.	TRBV3-1	TRBJ1-1	14	.	TGTGCCAGCAGTCCAAACAGGGCTCTCACTGAAGCTTTCTTT	CASSPNRALTEAFF
.	TRBV29-1	TRBJ2-2	13	.	TGCAGCGTTGAACCGGGACCCACCGGGGAGCTGTTTTTT	CSVEPGPTGELFF
once	TRBV27	TRBJ2-1	15	.	TGTGCCAGCAATTTATTAGCCCACCTTTACAATGAGCAGTTCTTC	CASNLLAHLYNEQFF
once	TRBV6-5	TRBJ2-1	13	.	TGTGCCAGCAGTTACGCAGAATACAATGAGCAGTTCTTC	CASSYAEYNEQFF